Presented here are 19 T cell receptor beta chains from one specimen sequenced in a study of low-dose radiotherapy and immunotherapy resistance in tumors. Covering alpha and beta chains, TRAV- and TRBV-specific primers were used for the first-strand cDNA. With a constant-region primer and a V-primer adapter, TCRs were subjected to roughly 18 PCR cycles of amplification. TCRdb passed the reads through MiXCR, listing each CDR3 protein once. This sample has approximately 84,000 distinct CDR3 sequences; around 17% occur once, and the top ten carry less than 1.5%. Time point in this sample: after trial treatment. This sample's treatment: LDRT plus nivolumab, ipilimumab, low-dose cyclophosphamide and aspirin (RACIN trial). Material: PBMCs, obtained after low-dose radiotherapy plus immunotherapy. All receptors come from a male donor with prostate cancer.

This clonotype was picked up many times. The chain links TRBV30 to TRBJ2-7; D gene unclear. The CDR3 has 14 residues. The V and J ends lost 0 bases and 0 bases respectively, with 9 bases between them. The germline V gene encodes CDR1 GTSNPN and CDR2 SVGIG (reference sequence). This CDR3 reads CAWSVYGYSYEQYF. In nucleotides, the CDR3 is TGTGCCTGGAGTGTTTACGGTTACTCCTACGAGCAGTACTTC.

With regard to this clonotype: A single base is all that separates this from a far larger clone, so a read error is likely. This chain links TRBV7-9 with TRBJ2-7; 8 nucleotides line up with TRBD1. Germline trimming cut 5 bases from V and 5 bases from J; bases unmatched to any gene: 11. CDR3 size: 15 residues. CDR1 SEHNR and CDR2 FQNEAQ come from the germline V gene (reference sequence). CDR3 sequence reads: CASSRGQGTRDEQYF. CDR3 nucleotide sequence: TGTGCCAGCAGCCGCGGACAGGGCACCCGTGACGAGCAGTACTTC.

This clonotype has only a few counts. The V gene is TRBV7-2, the J gene TRBJ2-2; 9 nucleotides agree with TRBD2. V lost 5 bases, J lost 7 bases, and 14 bases stayed unmatched. The germline V gene has CDR1 SGHTA and CDR2 FQGNSA. The CDR3 consists of 17 residues. The CDR3 region has the DNA TGTGCCAGCAGCCCTGGGGGGGCGGGAGGGCCCTACGGGGAGCTGTTTTTT. Translating it yields CASSPGGAGGPYGELFF. The whole variable domain, remainder taken from reference TRBV7-2 and TRBJ2-2, is GAGVSQSPSNKVTEKGKDVELRCDPISGHTALYWYRQSLGQGLEFLIYFQGNSAPDKSGLPSDRFSAERTGGSVSTLTIQRTQQEDSAVYLCASSPGGAGGPYGELFFGEGSRLTVL.

This clonotype was observed many times. The CDR3 reads CATSSKNTGELFF. The DNA of the CDR3 is TGTGCCACCAGCAGCAAGAACACCGGGGAGCTGTTTTTT. The chain carries TRBV15 and TRBJ2-2; no reliable D call. V was clipped by 3 bases and J by 1 base, with 3 bases between them. This CDR3 comprises 13 residues. Germline-derived CDR1 and CDR2 are LNHNV and YYDKDF (reference sequence).

The chain combines TRBV12-3 or TRBV12-4 with TRBJ2-3, with D possibly matching TRBD2 (8 bases). V was cut by 3 bases and J by 4 bases, with 26 bases left in between. This CDR3 comprises 19 residues. CDR3 in DNA: TGTGCCAGCAGTTTTAGGCCTAACAGGGGACTAGAAGCTGCAGATACGCAGTATTTT. This codes for CASSFRPNRGLEAADTQYF.

This clonotype was detected a few times. The CDR3 bases are TGTGCCAGCAGCTCCCGGATTCAAGCCAAAAACATTCAGTACTTC. Its protein product is CASSSRIQAKNIQYF. The V call is TRBV13, the J call TRBJ2-4; D is ambiguous. CDR1 is PRHDT and CDR2 is FYEKMQ in the germline V gene (reference sequence). The length of the CDR3 is 15 residues. The V end was cut by 4 bases, the J end by 0 bases, with 10 bases between. Using reference TRBV13 and TRBJ2-4 for the parts outside the CDR3, the full variable domain is AAGVIQSPRHLIKEKRETATLKCYPIPRHDTVYWYQQGPGQDPQFLISFYEKMQSDKGSIPDRFSAQQFSDYHSELNMSSLELGDSALYFCASSSRIQAKNIQYFGAGTRLSVL.

This clonotype showed up many times. The chain links TRBV19 to TRBJ1-5, with D perhaps matching TRBD1 (5 bases). The CDR3 is 16 residues long. Trimming cost V 3 bases and J 2 bases, with 14 bases left between them. In germline, CDR1 is LNHDA, CDR2 SQIVND (reference sequence). CDR3 bases: TGTGCCAGTAGTATTAGTGGCAGGGTCGGCAATCAGCCCCAGCATTTT. This sequence encodes CASSISGRVGNQPQHF.

This clonotype was observed many times. The J gene is TRBJ2-2, the V gene TRBV7-3, with TRBD2 matching over 12 bases. This CDR3 spans 15 amino acids. Germline CDR1 is SGHTA and CDR2 is FQGTGA. With V trimmed by 5 bases and J by 9 bases, 7 bases remained unmatched. Written as DNA, the CDR3 is TGTGCCAGCAGCCCTCGACTAGCGGGAGCCCGGGAGCTGTTTTTT. This encodes CASSPRLAGARELFF. Full variable domain (rest looked up from reference TRBV7-3 and TRBJ2-2): GAGVSQTPSNKVTEKGKYVELRCDPISGHTALYWYRQSLGQGPEFLIYFQGTGAADDSGLPNDRFFAVRPEGSVSTLKIQRTERGDSAVYLCASSPRLAGARELFFGEGSRLTVL.

This clonotype was recorded many times. The chain joins TRBV4-3 to TRBJ2-3; D uncertain. The CDR3 has 14 amino acids. Germline loops: CDR1 LGHNA, CDR2 YSLEER. The V and J ends lost 1 base and 6 bases respectively, with 11 bases between them. The CDR3 coding sequence is TGCGCCAGCAGCCAAGTGGCGGCAGTGGATACGCAGTATTTT. Encoded protein: CASSQVAAVDTQYF.

This clonotype was observed at least ten times. The rearrangement links TRBV2 to TRBJ2-1; D call uncertain. Trimming stripped 7 bases from V and 5 bases from J, with 12 bases between. CDR1 and CDR2 from the germline V gene are SNHLY and FYNNEI. There are 13 residues in the CDR3. The CDR3 reads CASKVLSNNEQFF. CDR3 sequence (DNA): TGTGCCAGCAAGGTATTATCAAACAATGAGCAGTTCTTC.

Points on this clonotype: It differs at one base from a far larger clone, so likely a read error. The V and J genes are TRBV4-3 and TRBJ2-1; D not certain. V lost 0 bases and J lost 10, with 10 bases in between. CDR1 and CDR2 (germline): LGHNA, YSLEER. The length of the CDR3 is 13 residues. The CDR3 spells CASSQDRAGEQFF. CDR3 nucleotides: TGCGCCAGCAGCCAAGATCGGGCAGGCGAGCAGTTCTTC.

This clonotype was recorded many times. The genes are TRBV2 and TRBJ1-5, with TRBD1 matching over 7 bases. Germline assignment: CDR1 SNHLY and CDR2 FYNNEI. The V segment lost 2 bases and the J segment 1 base; nucleotides outside the gene matches: 8. The CDR3 spans 17 residues. The CDR3 reads CASSEILTGESNQPQHF. As DNA, the CDR3 is TGTGCCAGCAGTGAAATACTCACAGGGGAAAGCAATCAGCCCCAGCATTTT.

The table lists this clonotype with many counts. The V call is TRBV3-1, the J call TRBJ2-4; possibly TRBD2 for D (5 bases). V gave up 5 bases and J gave up 8 bases, with 10 bases separating them. Germline values: CDR1 LGHDT, CDR2 YNNKEL (reference sequence). The CDR3 runs to 12 residues. CDR3 DNA: TGTGCCAGCAGCTCCCGGGGAGACATTCAGTACTTC. It is translated as CASSSRGDIQYF.

This clonotype was observed many times. J is TRBJ2-1 and V is TRBV24-1; 7 positions agree with TRBD2. In germline, CDR1 is KGHDR, CDR2 SFDVKD. There are 15 residues in the CDR3. The trim removed 3 bases at V and 2 bases at J, leaving 3 bases unmatched. CDR3 loop: CATSDPGGPYNEQFF. The CDR3 nucleotides are TGTGCCACCAGTGATCCGGGAGGACCCTACAATGAGCAGTTCTTC.

Points on this clonotype: As the CDR3 is not closed by the conserved phenylalanine or tryptophan, this likely results from a read error. The chain is built from TRBV5-5 and TRBJ1-1, with D unresolved. The germline CDR1 and CDR2 sequences are SGHKS and YYEKEE (reference sequence). CDR3 length: 14 residues. In DNA, the CDR3 is TGCGCCAGCAGCCCCTCGGGAGGGAACACTGAAGCTTTCATT. Residues: CASSPSGGNTEAFI.

The chain couples TRBV7-6 to TRBJ1-6; possible D gene TRBD1, 6 bases. The CDR3 loop spans 15 amino acids. With 5 bases removed from V and 7 bases from J, the gap between germline ends came to 15 bases. CDR1 is SGHVS and CDR2 is FNYEAQ in the germline V gene. CDR3 in DNA: TGTGCCAGCAGCCCTGACGGGGGGCGAAATTCACCCCTCCACTTT. As protein: CASSPDGGRNSPLHF.

This clonotype was found a few times. V gene TRBV24-1 combines with J gene TRBJ2-1; D is ambiguous. V shed 3 bases and J shed 8 bases, with 10 bases lying between them. Germline CDR1 reads KGHDR; CDR2 reads SFDVKD. This CDR3 comprises 13 residues. CDR3 in amino acids: CATSDPNEYEQFF. Written as DNA, the CDR3 is TGTGCCACCAGTGATCCTAACGAGTATGAGCAGTTCTTC.

The gene calls are TRBV6-2 or TRBV6-3 and TRBJ1-5; 8 positions match TRBD1. Germline trimming cut 6 bases from V and 7 bases from J; bases unmatched to any gene: 8. The CDR3 totals 14 residues. Germline assignment: CDR1 MNHEY and CDR2 SVGEGT. The CDR3 is CASRNTGGGQPQHF. The CDR3 bases are TGTGCCAGCAGGAATACAGGGGGTGGACAGCCCCAGCATTTT.

This clonotype was detected many times. V and J are TRBV3-1 and TRBJ1-5; no firm D call. CDR1 is LGHDT and CDR2 is YNNKEL in the germline V gene (reference sequence). V was clipped by 1 base and J by 4 bases, with 11 bases between them. The CDR3 is 15 amino acids. Here the CDR3 DNA reads TGTGCCAGCAGCCAAGTTGCTGGCGGGAATCAGCCCCAGCATTTT. It yields the protein CASSQVAGGNQPQHF.